These 15 T cell receptor beta chains were all obtained from the same sample, sequenced in a study of blood T cell repertoires in COVID-19. Libraries were prepared by immunoSEQ multiplex PCR; TCRdb keeps only in-frame clonotypes and omits some of them. The sample has some 200,000 clones; around 90% are singletons. Sequencing was done on a sample of PBMCs or T cells enriched from blood (not recorded which). The source is a man younger than 35 with acute COVID-19.

The chain carries TRBV28 and TRBJ2-6, with D hard to call. The CDR3 spans 14 residues. Germline-derived CDR1 and CDR2 are MDHEN and SYDVKM. V lost 7 bases and J lost 0, with 7 bases in between. The CDR3: CASMRISGANVLTF. CDR3 DNA sequence: TGTGCCAGCATGCGGATCTCTGGGGCCAACGTCCTGACTTTC.

The rearrangement links TRBV27 to TRBJ2-1, with 12 bases matching TRBD2. The germline V gene encodes CDR1 MNHEY and CDR2 SMNVEV (reference sequence). CDR3 length equals 14 residues. With V trimmed by 7 bases and J by 5 bases, 3 bases remained unmatched. In nucleotides, the CDR3 is TGTGCCAGCACACTAGCGGGAGGAGACAATGAGCAGTTCTTC. Protein: CASTLAGGDNEQFF.

The gene calls are TRBV6-5 and TRBJ1-5; TRBD1 aligns across 9 bases. The J segment lost 5 bases and the V segment lost 2 bases, leaving 7 bases of the junction unmatched. Germline V gene data show CDR1 as MNHEY and CDR2 as SVGAGI. CDR3 size: 16 residues. CDR3 protein: CASSYGGTGFDQPQHF. Here the CDR3 DNA reads TGTGCCAGCAGTTACGGGGGGACAGGGTTTGATCAGCCCCAGCATTTT.

This clone was detected only a few times. This chain joins TRBV28 and TRBJ2-1; 14 bases fit TRBD2. The V and J ends lost 6 bases and 4 bases, in that order; junction bases with no gene match: 23. Germline V lookup: CDR1 MDHEN, CDR2 SYDVKM. The CDR3 contains 22 residues. The chain's CDR3 is CASSPIPRTSGRIRGPYNEQFF. The CDR3 nucleotides read TGTGCCAGCAGCCCGATACCACGGACTAGCGGGAGGATTAGGGGTCCATACAATGAGCAGTTCTTC.

This chain joins TRBV7-2 and TRBJ2-7; 11 nucleotides line up with TRBD2. The germline CDR1 and CDR2 sequences are SGHTA and FQGNSA. V shed 5 bases and J 2 bases; nucleotides not matched to a gene: 5. The length of the CDR3 is 15 residues. CDR3 coding DNA: TGTGCCAGCAGCATAATAGCGGGAGGGCCCTACGAGCAGTACTTC. Residues: CASSIIAGGPYEQYF.

V gene TRBV7-9 combines with J gene TRBJ2-2, with 13 positions matching TRBD2. The CDR3 is 17 residues long. V was clipped by 3 bases and J by 6 bases; unmatched bases: 7. Germline-derived CDR1 and CDR2 are SEHNR and FQNEAQ (reference sequence). The CDR3 here is CASSFSRGLAGAGELFF. The DNA for the CDR3 is TGTGCCAGCAGCTTCTCTAGAGGACTAGCGGGAGCCGGGGAGCTGTTTTTT. The entire variable domain, with the rest obtained from reference TRBV7-9 and TRBJ2-2, is as follows: DTGVSQNPRHKITKRGQNVTFRCDPISEHNRLYWYRQTLGQGPEFLTYFQNEAQLEKSRLLSDRFSAERPKGSFSTLEIQRTEQGDSAMYLCASSFSRGLAGAGELFFGEGSRLTVL.

This sequence joins TRBV7-8 and TRBJ2-7; TRBD1 matches 7 bases. CDR1 is SGHVS, CDR2 FQNEAQ, per germline. The CDR3 runs to 14 residues. After removal of 4 bases from V and 4 bases from J, the junction contained 7 bases not matched to a gene. DNA for the CDR3: TGTGCCAGCAGCTCCAGGGGGTTACAGTACGAGCAGTACTTC. Translating gives CASSSRGLQYEQYF.

This sequence joins TRBV28 and TRBJ1-2; 8 bases match TRBD1. This CDR3 is built from 10 residues. The germline V gene encodes CDR1 MDHEN and CDR2 SYDVKM. The CDR3 is CADRVFGYTF. DNA of the CDR3: TGTGCGGACAGGGTTTTTGGCTACACCTTC.

The chain joins TRBV5-1 to TRBJ2-5, with D tentatively TRBD1 (5 bases). The CDR3 spans 14 residues. The germline V and J ends were trimmed by 3 bases and 5 bases, with 14 bases remaining between them. Germline V gene data show CDR1 as SGHRS and CDR2 as YFSETQ. The CDR3 nucleotides are TGCGCCAGCAGCTCTCAGGGAAGGCGTGAGACCCAGTACTTC. This translates into CASSSQGRRETQYF.

As DNA, the CDR3 is TGTGCCAGCAGCTTAGAGGATAGCAGACACACCGGGGAGCTGTTTTTT. Encoded protein: CASSLEDSRHTGELFF. The chain uses TRBV7-6 and TRBJ2-2; no firm D call. The V end was cut by 1 base, the J end by 3 bases, with 12 bases between. In germline, CDR1 is SGHVS, CDR2 FNYEAQ. The CDR3 loop spans 16 amino acids.

The rearrangement uses TRBV5-1 and TRBJ1-4; D is undetermined. The V gene lost 4 bases and the J gene lost 0 bases, with 16 bases spanning the gap. Germline loops: CDR1 SGHRS, CDR2 YFSETQ. The CDR3 covers 17 residues. CDR3 nucleotides: TGCGCCAGCAGCCCCGGAACGACGACAACAACTAATGAAAAACTGTTTTTT. As protein: CASSPGTTTTTNEKLFF. The variable domain in full, with the rest retrieved from reference TRBV5-1 and TRBJ1-4, is KAGVTQTPRYLIKTRGQQVTLSCSPISGHRSVSWYQQTPGQGLQFLFEYFSETQRNKGNFPGRFSGRQFSNSRSEMNVSTLELGDSALYLCASSPGTTTTTNEKLFFGSGTQLSVL.

This rearrangement joins TRBV5-1 to TRBJ2-1; D might be TRBD1 (6 bases). The CDR3 is made up of 14 amino acids. Looked up from germline, CDR1 is SGHRS and CDR2 is YFSETQ. The germline V and J ends were trimmed by 0 bases and 4 bases, with 8 bases remaining between them. The CDR3 spells CASSLDREYNEQFF. The CDR3 DNA reads TGCGCCAGCAGCTTGGACAGGGAGTACAATGAGCAGTTCTTC. Supplemented by reference TRBV5-1 and TRBJ2-1, the full variable domain reads KAGVTQTPRYLIKTRGQQVTLSCSPISGHRSVSWYQQTPGQGLQFLFEYFSETQRNKGNFPGRFSGRQFSNSRSEMNVSTLELGDSALYLCASSLDREYNEQFFGPGTRLTVL.

This sequence joins TRBV7-2 and TRBJ2-1; maybe TRBD2 (5 bases). CDR3 size: 13 residues. The V and J ends lost 3 bases and 9 bases respectively, with 12 bases between them. Germline V gene data show CDR1 as SGHTA and CDR2 as FQGNSA. The chain's CDR3 is CASSLVRDSEQFF. The CDR3 coding sequence is TGTGCCAGCAGCTTGGTACGGGATAGTGAGCAGTTCTTC.

This clone was seen a few times. This chain uses TRBV28 with TRBJ1-1; TRBD1 matches 10 bases. The CDR3 loop spans 13 amino acids. Germline V gives CDR1 MDHEN, CDR2 SYDVKM. V gave up 11 bases and J gave up 6 bases; unmatched junction bases: 9. This CDR3 reads CAAAGTGVSEAFF. CDR3 DNA sequence: TGTGCCGCAGCCGGGACAGGGGTGTCTGAAGCTTTCTTT. The entire variable domain, with the rest obtained from reference TRBV28 and TRBJ1-1, is as follows: DVKVTQSSRYLVKRTGEKVFLECVQDMDHENMFWYRQDPGLGLRLIYFSYDVKMKEKGDIPEGYSVSREKKERFSLILESASTNQTSMYLCAAAGTGVSEAFFGQGTRLTVV.

This chain links TRBV6-5 with TRBJ2-3; 10 bases are a match to TRBD2. The J segment lost 4 bases and the V segment lost 7 bases, leaving 5 bases of the junction unmatched. Germline values: CDR1 MNHEY, CDR2 SVGAGI. CDR3 length: 14 amino acids. CDR3 amino acids: CASKPGLAPDTQYF. The DNA of the CDR3 is TGTGCCAGCAAACCGGGACTAGCGCCAGATACGCAGTATTTT.